This T cell receptor beta chain was captured by sequencing in a study of CD8 T cells in ankylosing spondylitis. Points on this clonotype: Its target is unknown.

Broader study findings: In synovial fluid and blood from reactive arthritis, some motif variants were previously reported. A TCR beta motif of roughly 8 highly homologous variants seemed to mark ankylosing spondylitis blood. Disease-linked clones reportedly showed significant enrichment in matched ankylosing spondylitis synovial fluid.

The TCR beta libraries were generated through quantitative 5'-RACE incorporating molecular barcodes. Using its own MiXCR run on the 5' RACE reads, TCRdb lists one record per CDR3 protein. In the table there are a few hundred thousand distinct CDR3 sequences, around 20% of which are singletons. Input material: blood, either unsorted or a sorted T cell fraction (not recorded which). This clonotype originated in a male donor with ankylosing spondylitis.

The CDR3 region is CASSRGAGANVLTF. For the CDR3, the DNA is TGTGCCAGCAGTAGGGGAGCTGGGGCCAACGTCCTGACTTTC. The chain has TRBV7-9 and TRBJ2-6; D may correspond to TRBD1 or TRBD2 (5 bases each). V lost 6 bases and J lost 2, with 8 bases in between. This CDR3 comprises 14 residues. From germline, CDR1 is SEHNR and CDR2 FQNEAQ (reference sequence).